Following are 4 T cell receptor beta chains from one sample sequenced in a study of blood T cell repertoires in COVID-19. Measured with immunoSEQ multiplex PCR; TCRdb has only the in-frame clones, and not every one. Among 85,000 to 120,000 clones listed, around 75% were seen once. The sequencing input was peripheral blood. These receptors all stem from a human donor with acute or convalescent COVID-19. The donor label of this sample is uncertain.

This clone was recorded many times. The chain uses TRBV28 and TRBJ1-1; 7 bases match TRBD1. Losses at the gene ends were 11 bases for V and 8 bases for J; bases not matched to a gene: 14. This CDR3 contains 13 residues. Germline lookup yields CDR1 MDHEN and CDR2 SYDVKM. The CDR3 is CAVRRGLSLEAFF. The CDR3 DNA is TGTGCCGTGCGAAGGGGGCTCTCCCTGGAAGCTTTCTTT.

In this sample, this clone turned up a few times. CDR3: CASSQEGEGLANNEQFF. CDR3 DNA sequence: TGTGCCAGCAGCCAAGAGGGGGAGGGACTAGCGAACAATGAGCAGTTCTTC. V is TRBV3-1 (or the pseudogene TRBV3-2) and J is TRBJ2-1; 10 positions agree with TRBD2. This CDR3 spans 17 amino acids. The ends lost 0 bases at V and 5 bases at J; junction bases unmatched: 7. Germline V gene data show CDR1 as LGHDT and CDR2 as YNNKEL (reference sequence).

V is TRBV11-2 and J is TRBJ1-2; 9 nucleotides line up with TRBD1. From germline, CDR1 is SGHAT and CDR2 FQNNGV. The V gene end was trimmed by 5 bases and the J gene end by 5 bases; junction bases not matched to a gene: 3. CDR3 length: 13 amino acids. The CDR3, as DNA: TGTGCCAGCAGCCCGGACAGGGGATATGGCTACACCTTC. It yields the protein CASSPDRGYGYTF.

The chain joins TRBV28 to TRBJ1-5; tentative D call: TRBD1 (6 bases). The germline gives CDR1 MDHEN, CDR2 SYDVKM. The CDR3 spans 13 residues. V lost 10 bases, J lost 3 bases, and 13 bases lay in between. DNA for the CDR3: TGTGCCACCCTCCAGGGGTTCAATCAGCCCCAGCATTTT. Its translation: CATLQGFNQPQHF.